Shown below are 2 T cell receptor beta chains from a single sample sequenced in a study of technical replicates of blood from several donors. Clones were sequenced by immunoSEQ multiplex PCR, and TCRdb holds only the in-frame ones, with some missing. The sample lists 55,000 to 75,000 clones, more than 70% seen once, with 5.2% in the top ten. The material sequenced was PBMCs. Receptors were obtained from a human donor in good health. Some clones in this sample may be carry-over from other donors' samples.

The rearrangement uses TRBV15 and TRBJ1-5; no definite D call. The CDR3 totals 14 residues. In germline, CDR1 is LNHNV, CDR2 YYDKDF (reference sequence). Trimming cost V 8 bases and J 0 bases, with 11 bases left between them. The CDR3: CATGPGYSNQPQHF. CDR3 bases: TGTGCCACCGGACCGGGGTATAGCAATCAGCCCCAGCATTTT.

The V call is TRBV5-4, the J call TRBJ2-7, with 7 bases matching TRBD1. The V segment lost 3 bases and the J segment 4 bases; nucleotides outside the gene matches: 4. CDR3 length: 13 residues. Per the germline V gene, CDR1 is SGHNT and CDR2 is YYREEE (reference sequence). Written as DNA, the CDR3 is TGTGCCAGCAGCTGGGACAGAGATTACGAGCAGTACTTC. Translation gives CASSWDRDYEQYF.